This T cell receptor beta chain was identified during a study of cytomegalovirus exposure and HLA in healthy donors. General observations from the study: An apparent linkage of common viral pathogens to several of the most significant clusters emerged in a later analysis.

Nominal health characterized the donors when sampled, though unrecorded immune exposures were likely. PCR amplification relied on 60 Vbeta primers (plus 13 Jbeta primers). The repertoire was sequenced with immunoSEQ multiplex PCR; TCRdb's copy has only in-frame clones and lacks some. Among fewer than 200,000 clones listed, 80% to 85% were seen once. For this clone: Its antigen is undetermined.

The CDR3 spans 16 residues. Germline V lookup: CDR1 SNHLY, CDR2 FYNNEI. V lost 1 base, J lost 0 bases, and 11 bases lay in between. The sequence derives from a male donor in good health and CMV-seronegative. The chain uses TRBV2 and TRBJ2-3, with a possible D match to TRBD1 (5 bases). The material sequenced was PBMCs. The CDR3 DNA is TGTGCCAGCAGTGAAGGGACACAGACTAGCACAGATACGCAGTATTTT. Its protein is CASSEGTQTSTDTQYF.